This entry features one T cell receptor (beta chain) sequence. These data come from a study of T cell changes during pregnancy in multiple sclerosis. This table comes from immunoSEQ multiplex PCR, and its TCRdb copy is limited to in-frame clones, with some not included. The data hold about 27,000 clones, with about 88% observed a single time. The CDR3 spans 14 residues. V was clipped by 9 bases and J by 11 bases; unmatched bases: 15. Germline CDR1 MDHEN, CDR2 SYDVKM. J is TRBJ1-5 and V is TRBV28, with 8 nucleotides matching TRBD1. The source material was CD8+ T cells from peripheral blood mononuclear cells, sampled in the second trimester of pregnancy. The TCR originated in a female donor with multiple sclerosis, enrolled in a pregnancy study. The CDR3 nucleotides are TGTGCCAGAAGCGACAGGGGCCCTACGAGGTCCCAGCATTTT. Protein: CARSDRGPTRSQHF.